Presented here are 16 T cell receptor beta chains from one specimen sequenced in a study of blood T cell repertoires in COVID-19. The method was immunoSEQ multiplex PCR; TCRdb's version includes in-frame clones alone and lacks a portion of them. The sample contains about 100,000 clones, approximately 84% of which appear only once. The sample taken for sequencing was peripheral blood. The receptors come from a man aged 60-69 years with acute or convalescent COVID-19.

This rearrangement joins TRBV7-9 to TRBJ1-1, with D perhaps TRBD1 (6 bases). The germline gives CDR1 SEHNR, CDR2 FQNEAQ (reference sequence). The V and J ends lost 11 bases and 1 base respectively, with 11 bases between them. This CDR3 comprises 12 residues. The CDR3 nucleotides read TGTGCCTACAGGGCTGCGAACACTGAAGCTTTCTTT. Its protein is CAYRAANTEAFF.

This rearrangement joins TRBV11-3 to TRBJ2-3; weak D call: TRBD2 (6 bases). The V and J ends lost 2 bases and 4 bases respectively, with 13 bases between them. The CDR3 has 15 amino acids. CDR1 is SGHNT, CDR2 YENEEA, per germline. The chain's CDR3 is CASSLFGREADTQYF. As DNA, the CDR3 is TGTGCCAGCAGCTTATTCGGGAGAGAGGCAGATACGCAGTATTTT.

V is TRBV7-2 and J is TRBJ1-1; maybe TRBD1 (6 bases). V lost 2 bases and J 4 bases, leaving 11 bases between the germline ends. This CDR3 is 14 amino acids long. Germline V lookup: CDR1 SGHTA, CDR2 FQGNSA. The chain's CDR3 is CASSLNRVVTEAFF. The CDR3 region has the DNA TGTGCCAGCAGCTTAAACAGGGTCGTCACTGAAGCTTTCTTT.

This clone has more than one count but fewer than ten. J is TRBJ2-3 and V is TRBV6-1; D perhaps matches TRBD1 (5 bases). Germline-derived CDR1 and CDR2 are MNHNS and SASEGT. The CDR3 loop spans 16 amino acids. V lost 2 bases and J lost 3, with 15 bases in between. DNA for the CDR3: TGTGCCAGCAGTGAATTGGTCAGGGCTATTACAGATACGCAGTATTTT. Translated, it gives CASSELVRAITDTQYF.

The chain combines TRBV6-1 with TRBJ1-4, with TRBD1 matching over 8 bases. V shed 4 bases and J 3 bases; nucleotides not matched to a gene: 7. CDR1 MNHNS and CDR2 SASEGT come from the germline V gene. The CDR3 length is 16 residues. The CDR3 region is CASSGRQGWPNEKLFF. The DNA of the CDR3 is TGTGCCAGCAGTGGGAGACAGGGGTGGCCTAATGAAAAACTGTTTTTT.

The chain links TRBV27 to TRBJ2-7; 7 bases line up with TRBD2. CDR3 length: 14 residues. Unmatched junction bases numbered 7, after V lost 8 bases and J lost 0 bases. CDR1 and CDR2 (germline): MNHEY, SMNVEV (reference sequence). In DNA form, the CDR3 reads TGTGCCAGCGTTCCACCGGGGGGCTCCTACGAGCAGTACTTC. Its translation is CASVPPGGSYEQYF.

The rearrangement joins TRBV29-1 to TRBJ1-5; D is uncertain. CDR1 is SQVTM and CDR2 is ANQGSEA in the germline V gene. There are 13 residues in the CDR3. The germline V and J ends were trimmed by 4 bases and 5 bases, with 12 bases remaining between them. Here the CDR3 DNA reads TGCAGCGTTGGGGATCGGGGTTATCAGCCCCAGCATTTT. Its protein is CSVGDRGYQPQHF.

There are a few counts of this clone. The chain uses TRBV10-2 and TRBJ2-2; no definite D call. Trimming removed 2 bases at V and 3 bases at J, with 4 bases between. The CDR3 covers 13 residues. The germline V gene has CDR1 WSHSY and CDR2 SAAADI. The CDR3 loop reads CASSEIDTGELFF. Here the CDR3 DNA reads TGCGCCAGCAGTGAGATCGACACCGGGGAGCTGTTTTTT.

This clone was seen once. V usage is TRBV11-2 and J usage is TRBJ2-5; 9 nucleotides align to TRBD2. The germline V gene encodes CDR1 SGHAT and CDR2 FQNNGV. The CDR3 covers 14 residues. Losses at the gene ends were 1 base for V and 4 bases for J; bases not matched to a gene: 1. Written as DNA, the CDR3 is TGTGCCAGCAGCTTAGTACTAGCGGGAGAGACCCAGTACTTC. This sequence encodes CASSLVLAGETQYF.

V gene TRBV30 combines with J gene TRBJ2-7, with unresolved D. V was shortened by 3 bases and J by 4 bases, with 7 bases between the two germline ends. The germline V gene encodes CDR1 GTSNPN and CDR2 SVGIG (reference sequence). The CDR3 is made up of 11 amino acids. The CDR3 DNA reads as TGTGCCTGGAGGTTAGATTACGAGCAGTACTTC. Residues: CAWRLDYEQYF.

CDR3 amino acids: CASSETGGSKRGNEQFF. CDR3 coding DNA: TGTGCCAGCAGTGAGACCGGCGGGAGCAAGCGAGGCAATGAGCAGTTCTTC. The gene calls are TRBV25-1 and TRBJ2-1; 7 bases are a match to TRBD2. The junction had 14 bases not matched to a gene; V was cut back by 3 bases and J by 6 bases. CDR3 length: 17 amino acids. Germline-derived CDR1 and CDR2 are MGHDK and SYGVNS.

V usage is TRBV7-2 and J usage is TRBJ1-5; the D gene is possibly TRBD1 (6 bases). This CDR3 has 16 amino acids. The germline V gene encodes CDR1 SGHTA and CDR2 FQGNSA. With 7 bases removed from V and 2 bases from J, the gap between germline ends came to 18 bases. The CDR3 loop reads CASILGGASGNQPQHF. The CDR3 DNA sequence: TGTGCCAGCATCCTGGGGGGGGCATCGGGCAATCAGCCCCAGCATTTT. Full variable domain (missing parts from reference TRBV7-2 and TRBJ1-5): GAGVSQSPSNKVTEKGKDVELRCDPISGHTALYWYRQSLGQGLEFLIYFQGNSAPDKSGLPSDRFSAERTGGSVSTLTIQRTQQEDSAVYLCASILGGASGNQPQHFGDGTRLSIL.

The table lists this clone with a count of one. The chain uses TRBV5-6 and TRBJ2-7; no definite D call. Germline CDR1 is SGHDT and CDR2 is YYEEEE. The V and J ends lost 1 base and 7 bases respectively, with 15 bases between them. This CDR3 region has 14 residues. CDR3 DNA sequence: TGTGCCAGCAGCTTGATCGACGGAGAATTAGAGCAGTACTTC. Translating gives CASSLIDGELEQYF.

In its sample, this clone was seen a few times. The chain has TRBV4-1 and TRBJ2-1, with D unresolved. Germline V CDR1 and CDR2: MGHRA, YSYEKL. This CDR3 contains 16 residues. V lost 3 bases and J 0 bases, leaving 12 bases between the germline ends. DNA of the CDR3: TGCGCCAGCAGCCATGTTGACATGATCTCCTACAATGAGCAGTTCTTC. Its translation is CASSHVDMISYNEQFF.

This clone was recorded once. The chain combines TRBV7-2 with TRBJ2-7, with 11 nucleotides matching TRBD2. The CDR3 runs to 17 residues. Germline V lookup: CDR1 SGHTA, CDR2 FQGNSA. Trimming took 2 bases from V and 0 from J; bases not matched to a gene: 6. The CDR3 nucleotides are TGTGCCAGCAGCTTAAACCCGGGACTAGCGGACTCCTACGAGCAGTACTTC. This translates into CASSLNPGLADSYEQYF.

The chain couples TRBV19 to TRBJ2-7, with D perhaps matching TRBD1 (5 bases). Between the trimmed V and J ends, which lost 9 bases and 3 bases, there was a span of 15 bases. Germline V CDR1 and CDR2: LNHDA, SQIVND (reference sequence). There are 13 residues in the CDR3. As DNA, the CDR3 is TGTGCCAGCAGCACGCAGGGTGGCTACGAGCAGTACTTC. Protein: CASSTQGGYEQYF.